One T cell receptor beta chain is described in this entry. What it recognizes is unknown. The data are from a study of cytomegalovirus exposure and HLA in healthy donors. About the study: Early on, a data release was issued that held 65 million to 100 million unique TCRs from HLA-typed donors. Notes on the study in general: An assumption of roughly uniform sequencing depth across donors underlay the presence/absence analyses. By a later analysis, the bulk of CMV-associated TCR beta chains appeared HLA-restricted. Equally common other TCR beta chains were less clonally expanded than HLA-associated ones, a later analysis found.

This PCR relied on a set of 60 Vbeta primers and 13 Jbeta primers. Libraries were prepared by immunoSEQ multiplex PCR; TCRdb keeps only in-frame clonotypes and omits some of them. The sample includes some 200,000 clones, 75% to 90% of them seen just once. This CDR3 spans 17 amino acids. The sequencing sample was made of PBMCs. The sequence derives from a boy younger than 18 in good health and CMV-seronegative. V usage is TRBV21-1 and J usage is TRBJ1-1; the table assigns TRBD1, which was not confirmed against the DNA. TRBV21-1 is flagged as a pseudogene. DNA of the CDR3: TGTGCCAGCAGCAAAGGGACAACACTACTCATGAACACTGAAGCTTTCTTT. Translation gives CASSKGTTLLMNTEAFF.